Given below is one TCR beta chain in context. This CDR3 contains 15 residues. CDR1 is SGHAT, CDR2 FQNNGV, per germline. V was trimmed by 7 bases and J by 0 bases, leaving 16 bases between them. The table came from immunoSEQ multiplex PCR; TCRdb's copy has only in-frame clones and leaves some out. The sample records 65,000 to 85,000 clones, approximately 90% being singletons. This sample is part of a study of OX40 agonist ivuxolimab in advanced cancers. This sequence joins TRBV11-2 and TRBJ2-7; D gene ambiguous. This TCR was sampled from an adult with an advanced solid tumor such as melanoma, head and neck, liver or kidney cancer. Sequencing was performed on CD4+ or CD8+ T cells sorted from blood, taken in a trial of the OX40 agonist ivuxolimab. The CDR3 DNA reads as TGTGCCAGCACTCCGTGGGGTACTAACTCCTACGAGCAGTACTTC. Translated, it gives CASTPWGTNSYEQYF.